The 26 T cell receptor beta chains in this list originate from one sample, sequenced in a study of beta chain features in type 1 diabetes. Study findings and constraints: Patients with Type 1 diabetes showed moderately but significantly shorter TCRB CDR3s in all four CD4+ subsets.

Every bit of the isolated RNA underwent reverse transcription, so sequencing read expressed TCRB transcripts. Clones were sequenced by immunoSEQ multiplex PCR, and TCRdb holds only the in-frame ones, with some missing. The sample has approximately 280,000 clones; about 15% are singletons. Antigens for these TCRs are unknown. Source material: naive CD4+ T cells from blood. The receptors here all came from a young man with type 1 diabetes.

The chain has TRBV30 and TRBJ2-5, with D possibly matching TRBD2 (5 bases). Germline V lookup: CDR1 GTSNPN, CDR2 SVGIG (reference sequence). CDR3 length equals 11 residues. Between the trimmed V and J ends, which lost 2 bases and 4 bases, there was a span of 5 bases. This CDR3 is CAWSSGETQYF. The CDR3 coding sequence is TGTGCCTGGAGTAGCGGAGAGACCCAGTACTTC.

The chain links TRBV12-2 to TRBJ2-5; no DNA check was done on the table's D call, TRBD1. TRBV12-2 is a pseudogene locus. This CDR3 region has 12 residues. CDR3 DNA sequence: TGTGCAAGTTGGACAGACGAAGAGACCCAGTACTTC. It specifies CASWTDEETQYF.

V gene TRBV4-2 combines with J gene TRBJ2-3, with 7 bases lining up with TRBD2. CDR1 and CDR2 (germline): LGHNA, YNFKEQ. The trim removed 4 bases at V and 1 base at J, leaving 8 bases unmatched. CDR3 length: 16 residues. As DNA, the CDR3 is TGTGCCAGCAGCCTAAATCTAGCGGTGGGCACAGATACGCAGTATTTT. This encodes CASSLNLAVGTDTQYF.

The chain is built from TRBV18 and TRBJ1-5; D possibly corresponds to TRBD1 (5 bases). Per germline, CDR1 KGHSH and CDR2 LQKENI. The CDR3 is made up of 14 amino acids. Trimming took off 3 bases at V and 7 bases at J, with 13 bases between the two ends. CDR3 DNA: TGTGCCAGCTCACCCGGCAGGGTTGGGCAGCCCCAGCATTTT. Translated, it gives CASSPGRVGQPQHF.

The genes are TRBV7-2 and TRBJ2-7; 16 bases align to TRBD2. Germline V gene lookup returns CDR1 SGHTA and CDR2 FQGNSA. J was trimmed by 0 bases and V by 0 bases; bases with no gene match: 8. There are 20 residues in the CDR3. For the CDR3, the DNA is TGTGCCAGCAGCTTAGCGAAGGGACTAGCGGGAGGGAGGAGCTCCTACGAGCAGTACTTC. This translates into CASSLAKGLAGGRSSYEQYF.

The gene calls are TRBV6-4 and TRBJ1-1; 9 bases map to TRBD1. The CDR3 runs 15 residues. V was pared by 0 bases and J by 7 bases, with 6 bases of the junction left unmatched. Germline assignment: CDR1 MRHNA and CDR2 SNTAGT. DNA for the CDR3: TGTGCCAGCAGTGACTCGGTTGGGACAGGGAATGAAGCTTTCTTT. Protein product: CASSDSVGTGNEAFF.

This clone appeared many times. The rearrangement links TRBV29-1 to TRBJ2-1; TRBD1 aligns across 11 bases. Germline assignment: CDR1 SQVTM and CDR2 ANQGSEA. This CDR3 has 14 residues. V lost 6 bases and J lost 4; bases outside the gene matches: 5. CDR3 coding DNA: TGCAGCGTCCCGGGACAGGGGGTTTACAATGAGCAGTTCTTC. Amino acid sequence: CSVPGQGVYNEQFF.

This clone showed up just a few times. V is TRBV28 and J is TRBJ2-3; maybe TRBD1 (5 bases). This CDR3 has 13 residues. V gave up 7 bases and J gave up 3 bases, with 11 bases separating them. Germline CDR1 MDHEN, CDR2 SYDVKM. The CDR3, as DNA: TGTGCCAGCAAGGGGTCGGTAACAGATACGCAGTATTTT. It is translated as CASKGSVTDTQYF.

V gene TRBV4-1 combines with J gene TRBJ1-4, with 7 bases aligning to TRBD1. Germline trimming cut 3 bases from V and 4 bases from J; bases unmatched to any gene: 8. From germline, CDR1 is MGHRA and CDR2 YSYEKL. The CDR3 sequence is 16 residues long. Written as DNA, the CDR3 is TGCGCCAGCAGCCAGCCCCGGGACAGCCTTAATGAAAAACTGTTTTTT. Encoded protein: CASSQPRDSLNEKLFF.

The CDR3 sequence is CATHRGVEDTQYF. DNA of the CDR3: TGTGCCACCCACCGGGGGGTTGAAGATACGCAGTATTTT. This chain links TRBV27 with TRBJ2-3, with 7 bases lining up with TRBD2. V trimming: 10 bases; J trimming: 5 bases; junction bases outside the gene matches: 9. The CDR3 totals 13 residues. Germline CDR1 and CDR2: MNHEY and SMNVEV (reference sequence).

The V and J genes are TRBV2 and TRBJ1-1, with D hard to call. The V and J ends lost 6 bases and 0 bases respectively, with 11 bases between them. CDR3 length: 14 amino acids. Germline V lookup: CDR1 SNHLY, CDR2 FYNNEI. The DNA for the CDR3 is TGTGCCAGCAGGGAGGGAACCCTGAACACTGAAGCTTTCTTT. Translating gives CASREGTLNTEAFF.

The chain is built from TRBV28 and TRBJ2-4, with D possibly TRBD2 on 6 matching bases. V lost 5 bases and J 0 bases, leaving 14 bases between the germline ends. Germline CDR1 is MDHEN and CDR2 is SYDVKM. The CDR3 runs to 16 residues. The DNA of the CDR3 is TGTGCCAGCAGTCCCTTGGGGACTCTAGCCAAAAACATTCAGTACTTC. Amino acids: CASSPLGTLAKNIQYF.

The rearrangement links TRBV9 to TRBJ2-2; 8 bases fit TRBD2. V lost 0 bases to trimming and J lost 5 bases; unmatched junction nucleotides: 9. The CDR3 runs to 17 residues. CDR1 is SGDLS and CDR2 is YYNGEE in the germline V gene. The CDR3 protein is CASSVASAGGHTGELFF. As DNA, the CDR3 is TGTGCCAGCAGCGTAGCTTCTGCGGGAGGACATACCGGGGAGCTGTTTTTT. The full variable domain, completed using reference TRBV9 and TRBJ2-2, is DSGVTQTPKHLITATGQRVTLRCSPRSGDLSVYWYQQSLDQGLQFLIQYYNGEERAKGNILERFSAQQFPDLHSELNLSSLELGDSALYFCASSVASAGGHTGELFFGEGSRLTVL.

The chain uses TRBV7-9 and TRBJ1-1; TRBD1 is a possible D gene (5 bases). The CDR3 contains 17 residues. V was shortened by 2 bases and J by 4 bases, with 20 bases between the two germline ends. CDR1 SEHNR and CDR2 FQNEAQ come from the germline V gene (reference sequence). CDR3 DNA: TGTGCCAGCAGCTTACGGAAGCCCCAGGGTAACGGCACTGAAGCTTTCTTT. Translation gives CASSLRKPQGNGTEAFF.

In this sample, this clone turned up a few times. The CDR3: CASSLPGQGREQYF. In nucleotides, the CDR3 is TGTGCCAGCAGCTTACCCGGACAGGGTAGGGAGCAGTACTTC. The chain recombines TRBV7-9 with TRBJ2-7, with 8 bases aligning to TRBD1. The CDR3 has 14 amino acids. V lost 2 bases to trimming and J lost 7 bases; unmatched junction nucleotides: 7. The germline V gene encodes CDR1 SEHNR and CDR2 FQNEAQ (reference sequence).

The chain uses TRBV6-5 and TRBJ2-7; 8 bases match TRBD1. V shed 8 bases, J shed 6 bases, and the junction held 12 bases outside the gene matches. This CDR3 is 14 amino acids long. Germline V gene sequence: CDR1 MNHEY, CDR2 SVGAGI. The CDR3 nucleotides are TGTGCCAGCCAAAGGTGGCAGGGGGCCTCCGAGCAGTACTTC. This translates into CASQRWQGASEQYF.

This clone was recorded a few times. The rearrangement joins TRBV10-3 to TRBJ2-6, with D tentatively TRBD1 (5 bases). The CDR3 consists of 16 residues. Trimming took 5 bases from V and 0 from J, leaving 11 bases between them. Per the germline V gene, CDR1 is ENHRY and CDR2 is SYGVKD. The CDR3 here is CAISNNQGSGANVLTF. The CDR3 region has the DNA TGTGCCATCAGTAACAATCAGGGCTCTGGGGCCAACGTCCTGACTTTC.

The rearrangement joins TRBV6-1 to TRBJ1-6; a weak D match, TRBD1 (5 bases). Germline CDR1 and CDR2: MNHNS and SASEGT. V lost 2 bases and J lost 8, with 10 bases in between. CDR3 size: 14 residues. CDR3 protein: CASSEIDRDSPLHF. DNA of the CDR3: TGTGCCAGCAGTGAAATTGACAGAGATTCACCCCTCCACTTT.

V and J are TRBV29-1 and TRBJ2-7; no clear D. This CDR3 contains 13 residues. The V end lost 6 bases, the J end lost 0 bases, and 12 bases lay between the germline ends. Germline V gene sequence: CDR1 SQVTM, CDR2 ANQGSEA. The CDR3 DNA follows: TGCAGCGTGTGGGCCCGAAGCTCCTACGAGCAGTACTTC. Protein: CSVWARSSYEQYF.

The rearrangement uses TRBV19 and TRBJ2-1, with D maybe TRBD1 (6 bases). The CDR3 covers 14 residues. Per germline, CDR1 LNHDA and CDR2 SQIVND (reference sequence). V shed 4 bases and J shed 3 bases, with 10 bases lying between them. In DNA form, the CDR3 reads TGTGCCAGTAGTACCAGGGGTTTCTACAATGAGCAGTTCTTC. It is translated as CASSTRGFYNEQFF. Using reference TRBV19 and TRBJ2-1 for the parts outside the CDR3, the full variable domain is DGGITQSPKYLFRKEGQNVTLSCEQNLNHDAMYWYRQDPGQGLRLIYYSQIVNDFQKGDIAEGYSVSREKKESFPLTVTSAQKNPTAFYLCASSTRGFYNEQFFGPGTRLTVL.

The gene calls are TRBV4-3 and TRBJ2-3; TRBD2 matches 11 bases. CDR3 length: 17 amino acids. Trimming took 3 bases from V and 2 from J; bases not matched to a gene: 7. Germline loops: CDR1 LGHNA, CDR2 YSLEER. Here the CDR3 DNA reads TGCGCCAGCAGCCACCCGACTAGCGGGGCTTTCACAGATACGCAGTATTTT. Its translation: CASSHPTSGAFTDTQYF.

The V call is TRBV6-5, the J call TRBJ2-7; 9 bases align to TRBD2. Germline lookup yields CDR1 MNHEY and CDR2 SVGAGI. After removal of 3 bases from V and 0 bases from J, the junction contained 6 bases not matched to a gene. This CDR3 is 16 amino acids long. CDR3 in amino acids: CASSYSAGGFSYEQYF. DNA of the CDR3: TGTGCCAGCAGTTATTCTGCGGGGGGGTTCTCCTACGAGCAGTACTTC.

CDR3 bases: TGCGCCAGCGGGGGAGGGGGGTCTAGGTTGGAGCAGTTCTTC. Translated, it gives CASGGGGSRLEQFF. The chain recombines TRBV5-1 with TRBJ2-1; D might be TRBD2 (7 bases). Germline V CDR1 and CDR2: SGHRS, YFSETQ. CDR3 size: 14 residues. V was cut by 7 bases and J by 10 bases, with 21 bases left in between.

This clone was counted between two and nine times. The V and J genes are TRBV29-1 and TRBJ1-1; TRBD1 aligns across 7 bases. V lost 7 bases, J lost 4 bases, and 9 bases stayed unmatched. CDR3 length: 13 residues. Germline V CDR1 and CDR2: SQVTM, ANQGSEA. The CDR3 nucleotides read TGCAGCGCCAAAAGACAGGGAGGCACTGAAGCTTTCTTT. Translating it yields CSAKRQGGTEAFF.

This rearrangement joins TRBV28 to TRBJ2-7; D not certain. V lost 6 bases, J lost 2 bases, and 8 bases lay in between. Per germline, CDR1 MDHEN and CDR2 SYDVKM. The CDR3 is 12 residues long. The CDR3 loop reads CASSPRPYEQYF. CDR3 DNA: TGTGCCAGCAGCCCGCGCCCCTACGAGCAGTACTTC.

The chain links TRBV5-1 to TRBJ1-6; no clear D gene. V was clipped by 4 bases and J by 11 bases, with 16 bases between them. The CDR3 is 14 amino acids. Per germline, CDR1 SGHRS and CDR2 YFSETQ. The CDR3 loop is CASSPRGGGPPLHF. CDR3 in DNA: TGCGCCAGCAGCCCCCGGGGAGGCGGACCACCCCTCCACTTT.